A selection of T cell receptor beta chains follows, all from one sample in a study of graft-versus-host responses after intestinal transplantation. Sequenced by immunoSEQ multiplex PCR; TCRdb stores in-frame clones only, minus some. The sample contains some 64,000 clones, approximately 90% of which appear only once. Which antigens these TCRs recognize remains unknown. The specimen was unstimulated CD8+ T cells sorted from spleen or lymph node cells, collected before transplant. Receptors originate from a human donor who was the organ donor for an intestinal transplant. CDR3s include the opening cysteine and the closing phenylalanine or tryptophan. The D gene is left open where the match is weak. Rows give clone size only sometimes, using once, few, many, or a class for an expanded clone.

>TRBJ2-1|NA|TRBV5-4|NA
TGTGCCAGCAGCCACCCGGTAGCAGGGCCGCTAAACAATGAGCAGTTCTTC
CASSHPVAGPLNNEQFF
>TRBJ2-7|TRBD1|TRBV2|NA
TGTGCCAGCCTGACAGGGAGCTACGAGCAGTACTTC
CASLTGSYEQYF
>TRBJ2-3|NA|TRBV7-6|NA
TGTGCCAGCAGCCTCCCTTGGACACTGCCTTCCACAGATACGCAGTATTTT
CASSLPWTLPSTDTQYF
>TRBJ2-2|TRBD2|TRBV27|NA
TGTGCCAGCAGTTTTGTACTAGCGGAGAAGAACACCGGGGAGCTGTTTTTT
CASSFVLAEKNTGELFF
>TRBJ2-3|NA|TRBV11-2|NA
TGTGCCAGCAGCTTAGGCGGACGGGATGGGGATACGCAGTATTTT
CASSLGGRDGDTQYF
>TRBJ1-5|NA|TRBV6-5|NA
TGTGCCAGCTCAAAGGGAGGGCGGACCAATCAGCCCCAGCATTTT
CASSKGGRTNQPQHF
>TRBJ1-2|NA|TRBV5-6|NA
TGTGCCAGCAGGGTAGGGGGAGATGGCTACACCTTC
CASRVGGDGYTF
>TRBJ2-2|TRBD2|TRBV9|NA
TGTGCCAGCAGCGCCGGGACTAGGATTACCGGGGAGCTGTTTTTT
CASSAGTRITGELFF
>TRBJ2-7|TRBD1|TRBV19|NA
TGTGCCAGTAGTATCCGATCAGGGGGTAACGAGCAGTACTTC
CASSIRSGGNEQYF
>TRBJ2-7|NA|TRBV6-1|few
TGTGCCAGCAGTGATGTGAGCACTGAGCAGTACTTC
CASSDVSTEQYF
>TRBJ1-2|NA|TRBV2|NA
TGTGCCACCTCCGGGAAGGGGGAAGCTAACTATGGCTACACCTTC
CATSGKGEANYGYTF
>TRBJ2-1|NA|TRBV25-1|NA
TGTGCCAGCAGCTTCGAGTCCTACAATGAGCAGTTCTTC
CASSFESYNEQFF
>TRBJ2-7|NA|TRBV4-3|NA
TGCGCCAGCAGCCAAGATGATACAAGCTCCTACGAGCAGTACTTC
CASSQDDTSSYEQYF
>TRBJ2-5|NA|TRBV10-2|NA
TGCGCCAGCAGCCGGGGACTCCAAGAGACCCAGTACTTC
CASSRGLQETQYF
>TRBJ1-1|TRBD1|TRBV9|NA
TGTGCCAGCAGCATTCGACAGGGCGAAAACACTGAAGCTTTCTTT
CASSIRQGENTEAFF
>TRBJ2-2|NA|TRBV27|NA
TGTGCCAGCAAGGACAGGAACACCGGGGAGCTGTTTTTT
CASKDRNTGELFF
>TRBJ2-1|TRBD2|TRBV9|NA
TGTGCCAGCAGCGTAGATAGGAAGCGGGAGTCATACAATGAGCAGTTCTTC
CASSVDRKRESYNEQFF
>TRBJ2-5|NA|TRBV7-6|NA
TGTGCCAGCAGCACGAGAAGGACAGAAGAGACCCAGTACTTC
CASSTRRTEETQYF
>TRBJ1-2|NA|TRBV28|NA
TGTGCCAGCAGTCAGGAATGGAACTATGGCTACACCTTC
CASSQEWNYGYTF
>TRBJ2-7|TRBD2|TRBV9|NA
TGTGCCAGCAGCGTAGACCCTAGCGGGAGCTACGAGCAGTACTTC
CASSVDPSGSYEQYF
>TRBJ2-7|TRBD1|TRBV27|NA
TGTGCCAGCAGTGCCCACCGGGACAGCCTTTACGAGCAGTACTTC
CASSAHRDSLYEQYF
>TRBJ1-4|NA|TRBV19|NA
TGTGCCAGTAGTATCCGAGGGATGGCTAATGAAAAACTGTTTTTT
CASSIRGMANEKLFF
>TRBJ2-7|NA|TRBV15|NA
TGTGCCACCAGCAGAGAGGGGGGGGCGGGGACCTACGAGCAGTACTTC
CATSREGGAGTYEQYF
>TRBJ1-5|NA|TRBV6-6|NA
TGTGCCAGCAGTTACTCGGGGAGTGTGCAGCCCCAGCATTTT
CASSYSGSVQPQHF
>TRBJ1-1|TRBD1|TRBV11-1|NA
TGTGCCAGCAGTCCCGCAGGGGGTATGAACACTGAAGCTTTCTTT
CASSPAGGMNTEAFF
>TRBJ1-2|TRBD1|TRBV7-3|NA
TGTGCCAGCAGCTTAATGGAGACAGGGGAAACGATCTATGGCTACACCTTC
CASSLMETGETIYGYTF
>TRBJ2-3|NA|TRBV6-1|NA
TGTGCCAGCAGTGAAGCGCCATGGCCCTGGCCCCTTCAGTATTTT
CASSEAPWPWPLQYF
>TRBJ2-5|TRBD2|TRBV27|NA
TGTGCCAGCAGTCCCGGGGGACTAGCGGCGGAGACCCAGTACTTC
CASSPGGLAAETQYF
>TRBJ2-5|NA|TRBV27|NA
TGTGCCAGCAGTTCTTTAGGAGGGGTGGCCCAAGAGACCCAGTACTTC
CASSSLGGVAQETQYF
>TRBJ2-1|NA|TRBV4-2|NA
TGTGCCAGCAGCCAAGATTTGGCTAGCTCCTACAATGAGCAGTTCTTC
CASSQDLASSYNEQFF